This entry lists 13 T cell receptor beta chains sequenced from one sample in a study of T cells in localized non-small cell lung cancer (dated by TCRdb to 2018 to 2020). Library preparation used the immunoSEQ multiplex PCR assay. Entries here come from immuneACCESS through TCRdb and include only in-frame sequences with V and J called. Some clones fail to appear in such tables; in the studies checked, an unresolved V gene covers under half of the shortfall, and the cause of the remainder is unknown. In all, the sample holds about 25,000 clones, and roughly 90% of those were seen once. 14% of the sample comes from the top ten. The sample here was peripheral blood, taken before any cancer treatment. These receptors came from a female donor aged 60 or older with stage I lung adenocarcinoma.

The V gene is TRBV6-1, the J gene TRBJ1-1; TRBD1 matches at 8 bases. The length of the CDR3 is 15 residues. Losses at the gene ends were 7 bases for V and 0 bases for J; bases not matched to a gene: 7. From germline, CDR1 is MNHNS and CDR2 SASEGT. In nucleotides, the CDR3 is TGTGCCAGCAAAAGCCGGGACAGGTTGAACACTGAAGCTTTCTTT. Amino acid sequence: CASKSRDRLNTEAFF.

This clone occurred a few times. This chain joins TRBV14 and TRBJ1-2; D is undetermined. CDR1 is SGHDN and CDR2 is FVKESK in the germline V gene. V was pared by 1 base and J by 4 bases, with 7 bases between. CDR3 length equals 13 residues. CDR3 DNA sequence: TGTGCCAGCAGCCAAGGGCAGTCCTATGGCTACACCTTC. It yields the protein CASSQGQSYGYTF.

The chain joins TRBV6-1 to TRBJ2-7, with D unresolved. Germline V gene data show CDR1 as MNHNS and CDR2 as SASEGT. V was pared by 6 bases and J by 2 bases, with 8 bases between. CDR3 size: 12 residues. The CDR3 DNA reads as TGTGCCAGCAGCCCACCGACCTACGAGCAGTACTTC. Translated, it gives CASSPPTYEQYF.

This sequence joins TRBV5-6 and TRBJ1-1; 7 bases are shared with TRBD1. Per the germline V gene, CDR1 is SGHDT and CDR2 is YYEEEE. The CDR3 runs to 13 residues. V was pared by 6 bases and J by 3 bases, with 5 bases of the junction left unmatched. The CDR3 spells CASTIDRDTEAFF. CDR3 bases: TGTGCCAGCACCATTGACAGGGACACTGAAGCTTTCTTT.

This rearrangement joins TRBV6-1 to TRBJ1-5; TRBD1 matches at 7 bases. The CDR3 extends over 13 amino acids. The germline V gene has CDR1 MNHNS and CDR2 SASEGT. With V trimmed by 6 bases and J by 10 bases, 9 bases remained unmatched. CDR3 sequence: CASRTTGIGPQHF. In DNA, the CDR3 is TGTGCCAGCAGAACGACAGGGATCGGTCCCCAGCATTTT.

J is TRBJ1-3 and V is TRBV5-5; possible D gene TRBD1, 5 bases. Per germline, CDR1 SGHKS and CDR2 YYEKEE (reference sequence). Trimming took off 2 bases at V and 0 bases at J, with 12 bases between the two ends. This CDR3 has 16 amino acids. The DNA of the CDR3 is TGTGCCAGCAGCTTCTCGACGGGACCCTCTGGAAACACCATATATTTT. Protein: CASSFSTGPSGNTIYF. Supplemented by reference TRBV5-5 and TRBJ1-3, the full variable domain reads DAGVTQSPTHLIKTRGQQVTLRCSPISGHKSVSWYQQVLGQGPQFIFQYYEKEERGRGNFPDRFSARQFPNYSSELNVNALLLGDSALYLCASSFSTGPSGNTIYFGEGSWLTVV.

The chain is built from TRBV30 and TRBJ1-2; TRBD1 matches 7 bases. There are 16 residues in the CDR3. Germline values: CDR1 GTSNPN, CDR2 SVGIG (reference sequence). With 4 bases clipped from V and 6 bases from J, the junction kept 17 bases outside the gene matches. The CDR3, as DNA: TGTGCCTGGAACGGCCGCCTTCCTCAGGGGGGGAATGGCTACACCTTC. Amino acid sequence: CAWNGRLPQGGNGYTF.

V and J are TRBV28 and TRBJ1-3; D gene ambiguous. V lost 8 bases to trimming and J lost 0 bases, with 14 bases between them. This CDR3 has 15 amino acids. CDR1 and CDR2 (germline): MDHEN, SYDVKM. In DNA, the CDR3 is TGTGCCAGCTACTCTCAGGCGTTCTCTGGAAACACCATATATTTT. Amino acids: CASYSQAFSGNTIYF.

V is TRBV9 and J is TRBJ1-2, with D unclear. The CDR3 loop spans 14 amino acids. V dropped 3 bases and J dropped 5 bases, with 14 bases sitting between them. Germline-derived CDR1 and CDR2 are SGDLS and YYNGEE. In nucleotides, the CDR3 is TGTGCCAGCAGCGGGCCGGGCAGCGAGTATGGCTACACCTTC. It translates to CASSGPGSEYGYTF.

The rearrangement uses TRBV7-3 and TRBJ2-1; 11 bases fit TRBD2. CDR1 and CDR2 from the germline V gene are SGHTA and FQGTGA. The CDR3 consists of 16 residues. Trimming removed 4 bases from V and 4 bases from J; junction bases left unmatched: 6. This CDR3 is CASSSAGTSGYNEQFF. The CDR3 bases are TGTGCCAGCAGCTCGGCCGGGACTAGCGGTTACAATGAGCAGTTCTTC.

The count of this clone is one. V and J are TRBV5-6 and TRBJ2-7; 8 nucleotides match TRBD2. CDR3 size: 15 residues. V dropped 3 bases and J dropped 2; count of bases not matched to a gene: 7. CDR1 and CDR2 (germline): SGHDT, YYEEEE. The CDR3 sequence: CASSWASGPAYEQYF. The CDR3 coding sequence is TGTGCCAGCAGCTGGGCTAGCGGGCCAGCCTACGAGCAGTACTTC.

This clone was observed a single time. The chain carries TRBV29-1 and TRBJ2-7; D is possibly TRBD1 (5 bases). Per the germline V gene, CDR1 is SQVTM and CDR2 is ANQGSEA. Trimming took 1 base from V and 6 from J, leaving 16 bases between them. CDR3 length equals 14 residues. CDR3: CSVEVATFRGEQYF. For the CDR3, the DNA is TGCAGCGTTGAAGTGGCTACTTTTAGGGGCGAGCAGTACTTC.

The J gene is TRBJ2-2, the V gene TRBV6-6, with TRBD2 matching 9 bases. The CDR3 has 15 amino acids. Germline assignment: CDR1 MNHNY and CDR2 SVGAGI (reference sequence). J lost 3 bases, V lost 6 bases, and 5 bases had no gene match. The chain's CDR3 is CASRTGTSYTGELFF. CDR3 in DNA: TGTGCCAGCAGAACCGGGACTAGCTACACCGGGGAGCTGTTTTTT.